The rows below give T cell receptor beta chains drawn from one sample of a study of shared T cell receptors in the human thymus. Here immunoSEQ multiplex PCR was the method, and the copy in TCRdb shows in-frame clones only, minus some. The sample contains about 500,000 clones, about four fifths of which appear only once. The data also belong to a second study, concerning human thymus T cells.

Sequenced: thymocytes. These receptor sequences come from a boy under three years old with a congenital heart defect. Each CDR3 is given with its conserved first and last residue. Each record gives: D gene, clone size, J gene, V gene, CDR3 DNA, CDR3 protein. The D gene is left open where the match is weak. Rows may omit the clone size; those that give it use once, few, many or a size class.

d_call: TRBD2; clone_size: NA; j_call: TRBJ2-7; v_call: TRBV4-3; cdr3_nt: TGCGCCAGCAGCCAAGCACTAGCGGGCCCTTTGGACGAGCAGTACTTC; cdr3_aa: CASSQALAGPLDEQYF
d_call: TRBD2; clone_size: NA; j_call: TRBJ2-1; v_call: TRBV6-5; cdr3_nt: TGTGCCAGCACCCCAGGACTAGCGGTGTACAATGAGCAGTTCTTC; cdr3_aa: CASTPGLAVYNEQFF
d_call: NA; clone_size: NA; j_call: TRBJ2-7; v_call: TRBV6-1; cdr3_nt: TGTGCCAGCAGTGAACATCTGTTTCATAGTCGGGAATGGTATTACGAGCAGTACTTC; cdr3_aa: CASSEHLFHSREWYYEQYF
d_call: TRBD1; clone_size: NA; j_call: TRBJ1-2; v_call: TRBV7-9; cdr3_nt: TGTGCCAGCAGCCCGACAGGGGAGAATTATGGCTACACCTTC; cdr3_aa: CASSPTGENYGYTF
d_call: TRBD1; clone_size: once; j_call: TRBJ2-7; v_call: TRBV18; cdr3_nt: TGTGCCAGCTCACCGGACAGGGTCAGAATAACCGATACCTACGAGCAGTACTTC; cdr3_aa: CASSPDRVRITDTYEQYF
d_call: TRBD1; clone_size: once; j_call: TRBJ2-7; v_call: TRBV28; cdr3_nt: TGTGCCAGCAGTTTATACAGGGGGTCCTACGAGCAGTACTTC; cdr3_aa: CASSLYRGSYEQYF
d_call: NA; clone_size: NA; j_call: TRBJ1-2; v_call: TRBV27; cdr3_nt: TGTGCCAGCAGTAAAGACCCACCGAGGGATGGCTACACCTTC; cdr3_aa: CASSKDPPRDGYTF
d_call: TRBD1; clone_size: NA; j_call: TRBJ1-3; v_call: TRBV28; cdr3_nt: TGTGCCAGCAGCCCCGTTTACAGGGGAACGGGCGGAAACACCATATATTTT; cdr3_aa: CASSPVYRGTGGNTIYF
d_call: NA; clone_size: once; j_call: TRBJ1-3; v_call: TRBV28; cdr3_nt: TGTGCCAGCAGCCTCGCGGCCAGCCTCTCTGGAAACACCATATATTTT; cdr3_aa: CASSLAASLSGNTIYF
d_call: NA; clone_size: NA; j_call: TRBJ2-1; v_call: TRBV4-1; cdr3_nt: TGCGCCAGCAGCCAAGATAAGAGGACCCCAGGAGGTGAGCAGTTCTTC; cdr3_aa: CASSQDKRTPGGEQFF
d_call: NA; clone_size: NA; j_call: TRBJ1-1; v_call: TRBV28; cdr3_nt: TGTGCCAGCAGTTTCCAGAGGAGGGCTTTCTTT; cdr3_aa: CASSFQRRAFF
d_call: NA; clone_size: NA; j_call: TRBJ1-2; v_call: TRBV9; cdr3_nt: TGTGCCAGCAGCCCCCGAAAAGGAGCTAACTATGGCTACACCTTC; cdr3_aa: CASSPRKGANYGYTF
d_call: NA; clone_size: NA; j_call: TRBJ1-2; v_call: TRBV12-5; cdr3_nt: TGTGCTAGTGGCCTCCGTGGACACGAGCTTTATGGCTACACCTTC; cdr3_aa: CASGLRGHELYGYTF
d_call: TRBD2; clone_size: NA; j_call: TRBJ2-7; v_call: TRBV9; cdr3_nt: TGTGCCAGCAGCGTAGCGGAGGGCGGGAGGCACGAGCAGTACTTC; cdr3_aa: CASSVAEGGRHEQYF
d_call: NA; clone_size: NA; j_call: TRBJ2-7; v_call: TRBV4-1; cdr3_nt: TGCGCCAGCAGTCACGACAGCTCCTACGAGCAGTACTTC; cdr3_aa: CASSHDSSYEQYF
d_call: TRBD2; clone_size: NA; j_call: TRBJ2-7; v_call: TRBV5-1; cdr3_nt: TGCGCCAGCAGCTTGGTTCGGACTAGCGGGATTTCCTACGAGCAGTACTTC; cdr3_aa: CASSLVRTSGISYEQYF
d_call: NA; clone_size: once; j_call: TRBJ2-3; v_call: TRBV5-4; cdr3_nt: TGTGCCAGCCGCAAGTGGGGCCAAGTGGGGCGTGGCACAGATACGCAGTATTTT; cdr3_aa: CASRKWGQVGRGTDTQYF
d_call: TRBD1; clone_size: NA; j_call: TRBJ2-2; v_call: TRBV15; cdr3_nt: TGTGCCACCAGCGGTAAACAGGGGGTGGCGAACACCGGGGAGCTGTTTTTT; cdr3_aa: CATSGKQGVANTGELFF
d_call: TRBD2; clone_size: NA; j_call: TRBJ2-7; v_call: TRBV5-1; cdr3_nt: TGCGCCAGCAGCTTTGTAACTAGCGGGTCCGGGGGCGAGCAGTACTTC; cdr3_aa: CASSFVTSGSGGEQYF
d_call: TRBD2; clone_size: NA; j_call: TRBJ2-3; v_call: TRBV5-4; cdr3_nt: TGTGCCAGCAGCTTTGGAGCGGGAGGGGACACAGATACGCAGTATTTT; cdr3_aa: CASSFGAGGDTDTQYF
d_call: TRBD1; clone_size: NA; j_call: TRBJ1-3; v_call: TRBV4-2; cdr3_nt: TGTGCCAGCAGCCAAGATTGGGGGACAGGGGCAGGATCAGTTTCTGGAAACACCATATATTTT; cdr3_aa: CASSQDWGTGAGSVSGNTIYF
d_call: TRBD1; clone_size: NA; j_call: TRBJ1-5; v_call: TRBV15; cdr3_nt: TGTGCCACCAGCGAAAACGGCCCCCCGGGACAGGGGGGGTGTCAGCCCCAGCATTTT; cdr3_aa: CATSENGPPGQGGCQPQHF
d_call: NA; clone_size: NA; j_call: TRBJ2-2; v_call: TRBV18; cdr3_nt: TGTGCCAGCTCGTACTGGAGCGATACCGGGGAGCTGTTTTTT; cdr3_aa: CASSYWSDTGELFF
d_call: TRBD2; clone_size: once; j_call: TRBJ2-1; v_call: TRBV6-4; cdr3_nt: TGTGCCAGCAGTGACTTAGCGGGCTCCTACAATGAGCAGTTCTTC; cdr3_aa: CASSDLAGSYNEQFF
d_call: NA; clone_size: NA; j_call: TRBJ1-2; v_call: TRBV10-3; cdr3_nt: TGTGCCATCAGCTTCCCAGGGTCAGGGTATGGCTACACCTTC; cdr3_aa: CAISFPGSGYGYTF
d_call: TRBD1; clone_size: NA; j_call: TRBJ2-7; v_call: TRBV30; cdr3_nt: TGTGCCTGGAGTAACAGGGGGGAAGAGCAGTACTTC; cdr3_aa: CAWSNRGEEQYF
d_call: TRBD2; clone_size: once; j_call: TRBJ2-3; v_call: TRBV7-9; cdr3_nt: TGTGCCAGCAGCACAACCTCTAGCGGGACCACAGATACGCAGTATTTT; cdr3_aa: CASSTTSSGTTDTQYF
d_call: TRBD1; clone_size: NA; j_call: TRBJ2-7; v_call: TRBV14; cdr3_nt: TGTGCCAGCAGCCCCGGGACAGGGAGGAACGAGCAGTACTTC; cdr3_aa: CASSPGTGRNEQYF
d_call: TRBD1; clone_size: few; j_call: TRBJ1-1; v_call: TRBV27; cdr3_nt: TGTGCCAGCAGTCCGACAGGGGGGCACACTGAAGCTTTCTTT; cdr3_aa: CASSPTGGHTEAFF
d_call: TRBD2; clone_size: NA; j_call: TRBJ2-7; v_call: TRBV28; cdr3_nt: TGTGCCAGCAGTTTATTCGGCACGCCGCCGGGCGGGAGCTCCTACGAGCAGTACTTC; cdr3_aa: CASSLFGTPPGGSSYEQYF
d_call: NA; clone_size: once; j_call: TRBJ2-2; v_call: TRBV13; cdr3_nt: TGTGCCAGCAGCCAACCCGGGGGGCCAAGGGTCGGGGAGCTGTTTTTT; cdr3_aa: CASSQPGGPRVGELFF
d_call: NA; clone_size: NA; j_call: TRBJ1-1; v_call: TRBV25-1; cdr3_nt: TGTGCCAGCAGTGAATTGGGACACCCGAACACTGAAGCTTTCTTT; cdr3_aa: CASSELGHPNTEAFF
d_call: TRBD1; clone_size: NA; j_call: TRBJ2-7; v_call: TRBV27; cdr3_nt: TGTGCCAGCAGCCCCCGGACAGGGGGCTACGAGCAGTACTTC; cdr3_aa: CASSPRTGGYEQYF
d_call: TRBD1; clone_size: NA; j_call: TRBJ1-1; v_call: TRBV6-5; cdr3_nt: TGTGCCAGCAGTTGCAAGGGGGCCGGGAACACTGAAGCTTTCTTT; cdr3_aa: CASSCKGAGNTEAFF
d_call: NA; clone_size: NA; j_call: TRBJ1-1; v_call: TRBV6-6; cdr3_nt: TGTGCCAGCAGTGCGACAGCCTGCCCGAACACTGAAGCTTTCTTT; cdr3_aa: CASSATACPNTEAFF
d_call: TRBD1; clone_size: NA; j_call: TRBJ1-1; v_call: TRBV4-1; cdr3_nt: TGCGCCAGCAGCCGAGGGAAAGGGGGCGAACGAGCTTTCTTT; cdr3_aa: CASSRGKGGERAFF
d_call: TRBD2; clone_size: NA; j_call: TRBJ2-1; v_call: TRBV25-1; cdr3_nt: TGTGCCAGCAGATCAACGGCTAGCGGTTCCTACAATGAGCAGTTCTTC; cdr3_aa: CASRSTASGSYNEQFF
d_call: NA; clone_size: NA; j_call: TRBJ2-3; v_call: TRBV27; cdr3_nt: TGTGCCAGCAGTTCTACTAGTCCGGACACAGATACGCAGTATTTT; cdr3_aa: CASSSTSPDTDTQYF
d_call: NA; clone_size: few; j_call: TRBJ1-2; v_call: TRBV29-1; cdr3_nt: TGCAGCGTGGCATCATACTATGGCTACACCTTC; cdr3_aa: CSVASYYGYTF
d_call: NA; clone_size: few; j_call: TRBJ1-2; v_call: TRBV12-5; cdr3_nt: TGTGCTAGTGGTTTGACGTCAGGCTATGGCTACACCTTC; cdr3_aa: CASGLTSGYGYTF
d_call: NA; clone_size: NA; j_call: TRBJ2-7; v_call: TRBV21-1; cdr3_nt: TGTGCCAGCAGCAAAGATACTAGCGGGAGTGGCTACGAGCAGTACTTC; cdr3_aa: CASSKDTSGSGYEQYF
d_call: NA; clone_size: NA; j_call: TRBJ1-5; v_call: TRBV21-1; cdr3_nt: TGTGCCAGCAGCCGGACAGGGCCTTGGAATAGCAATCAGCCCCAGCATTTT; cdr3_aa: CASSRTGPWNSNQPQHF
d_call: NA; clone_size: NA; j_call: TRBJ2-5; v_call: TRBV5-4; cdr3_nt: TGTGCCAGCAGCTTCCGGGACGGTGGGGGGGAGACCCAGTACTTC; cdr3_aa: CASSFRDGGGETQYF
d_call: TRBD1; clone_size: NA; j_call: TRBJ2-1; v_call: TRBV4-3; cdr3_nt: TGCGCCAGCAGCCAAGAAACCCGGGACAGGGTCGACAATGAGCAGTTCTTC; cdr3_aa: CASSQETRDRVDNEQFF
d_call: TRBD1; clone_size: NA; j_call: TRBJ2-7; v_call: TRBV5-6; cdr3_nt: TGTGCCAGCAGCCCAGGGACAGGCCCTTCGACCTTGTACGAGCAGTACTTC; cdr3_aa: CASSPGTGPSTLYEQYF